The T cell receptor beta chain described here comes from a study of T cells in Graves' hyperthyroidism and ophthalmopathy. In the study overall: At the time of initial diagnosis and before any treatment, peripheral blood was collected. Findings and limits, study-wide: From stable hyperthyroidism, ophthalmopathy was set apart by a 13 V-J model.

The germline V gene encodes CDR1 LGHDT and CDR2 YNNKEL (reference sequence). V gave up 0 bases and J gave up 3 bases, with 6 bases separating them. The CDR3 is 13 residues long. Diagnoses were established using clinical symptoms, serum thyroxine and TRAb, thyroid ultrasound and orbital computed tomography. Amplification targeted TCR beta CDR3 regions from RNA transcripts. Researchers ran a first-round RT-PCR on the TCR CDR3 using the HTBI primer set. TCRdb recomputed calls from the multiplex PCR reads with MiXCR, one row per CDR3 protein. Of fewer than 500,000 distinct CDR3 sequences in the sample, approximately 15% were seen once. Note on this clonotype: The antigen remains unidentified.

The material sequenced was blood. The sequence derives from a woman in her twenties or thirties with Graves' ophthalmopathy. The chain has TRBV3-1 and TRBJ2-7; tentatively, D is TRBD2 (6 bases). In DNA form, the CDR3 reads TGTGCCAGCAGCCAAGAGGGGGGCTACGAGCAGTACTTC. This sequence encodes CASSQEGGYEQYF.